This entry lists 27 T cell receptor beta chains sequenced from one sample in a study of cytomegalovirus exposure and HLA in healthy donors (dated by TCRdb to between 2016 and 2019). The library was prepared using the immunoSEQ multiplex PCR assay. For the multiplex PCR, a mixture combining 60 forward primers for TCR Vbeta segments and 13 reverse primers for TCR Jbeta segments was used. TCRdb limited this immuneACCESS table to in-frame rearrangements with V and J called. A share of clones is missing; checked studies link under half to unresolved V genes, and the rest is unexplained. The sample data list 130,000 or so clones, and 77% of these were observed just once. The top ten clonotypes cover approximately 6.3% of the sample. The sequenced sample consisted of PBMCs. Receptor source: a man aged 18 to 30 in good health and CMV-seropositive.

The count of this clone is one. V usage is TRBV11-2 and J usage is TRBJ2-2, with 10 nucleotides matching TRBD2. Germline V lookup: CDR1 SGHAT, CDR2 FQNNGV. J gave up 5 bases and V 6 bases, and 6 bases lay outside the gene matches. The CDR3 covers 15 residues. Here the CDR3 reads CASSYLAGATGELFF. In nucleotides, the CDR3 is TGTGCCAGCAGTTACCTAGCGGGAGCTACCGGGGAGCTGTTTTTT.

The chain has TRBV27 and TRBJ1-2; 9 nucleotides match TRBD1. This CDR3 comprises 15 residues. With 6 bases clipped from V and 2 bases from J, the junction kept 7 bases outside the gene matches. Germline CDR1 and CDR2: MNHEY and SMNVEV (reference sequence). CDR3 DNA: TGTGCCAGCAGCTGGGGACAGGGTAGAAACTATGGCTACACCTTC. Its translation: CASSWGQGRNYGYTF.

This chain joins TRBV6-1 and TRBJ2-1, with a tentative D call TRBD2 (5 bases). V was pared by 2 bases and J by 4 bases, with 9 bases between. Germline values: CDR1 MNHNS, CDR2 SASEGT. This CDR3 region has 14 residues. For the CDR3, the DNA is TGTGCCAGCAGTGAATGGAGGCAGTACAATGAGCAGTTCTTC. Translated: CASSEWRQYNEQFF.

For this clone: This CDR3 is also generated by other DNA sequences in the sample. This sequence joins TRBV10-1 and TRBJ1-1; 11 positions match TRBD1. Germline V gene data show CDR1 as WNHNN and CDR2 as SYGVQD (reference sequence). The CDR3 is 13 residues long. With V trimmed by 5 bases and J by 8 bases, 4 bases remained unmatched. The CDR3 DNA reads TGCGCCAGCAGTTGGACAGGGGGCGAAGAAGCTTTCTTT. Translating it yields CASSWTGGEEAFF.

This chain joins TRBV5-1 and TRBJ1-1; TRBD1 matches 10 bases. CDR1 and CDR2 (germline): SGHRS, YFSETQ. CDR3 length equals 15 residues. The V gene end was trimmed by 4 bases and the J gene end by 7 bases; junction bases not matched to a gene: 10. CDR3 amino acids: CASSALPGQGIEAFF. The CDR3 nucleotides are TGCGCCAGCAGCGCACTACCGGGACAGGGGATTGAAGCTTTCTTT.

V is TRBV5-5 and J is TRBJ2-7, with 11 bases that match TRBD2. CDR3 length equals 17 residues. V lost 3 bases, J lost 6 bases, and 14 bases stayed unmatched. CDR1 is SGHKS, CDR2 YYEKEE, per germline (reference sequence). CDR3 nucleotide sequence: TGTGCCAGCAGCTACCGACCCCTTAGCGGGAGGGCGGTCGAGCAGTACTTC. This translates into CASSYRPLSGRAVEQYF.

The chain uses TRBV28 and TRBJ1-4; D is ambiguous. Germline V gene data show CDR1 as MDHEN and CDR2 as SYDVKM. The CDR3 has 14 amino acids. V shed 5 bases and J shed 0 bases, with 7 bases lying between them. For the CDR3, the DNA is TGTGCCAGCAGTAGTGCGGCAACTAATGAAAAACTGTTTTTT. Translation gives CASSSAATNEKLFF.

CDR3 DNA sequence: TGCAGCGTGCCTGGGGGGGGCCGAAGCACTGAAGCTTTCTTT. Translated, it gives CSVPGGGRSTEAFF. The V and J genes are TRBV29-1 and TRBJ1-1; a possible D gene is TRBD1 (6 bases). Germline loops: CDR1 SQVTM, CDR2 ANQGSEA. The CDR3 runs 14 residues. V gave up 6 bases and J gave up 4 bases, with 18 bases separating them.

This clone was counted between two and nine times. The chain is built from TRBV28 and TRBJ2-7, with 8 nucleotides matching TRBD1. Germline CDR1 is MDHEN and CDR2 is SYDVKM. The CDR3 sequence is 14 residues long. The junction had 8 bases not matched to a gene; V was cut back by 6 bases and J by 4 bases. The CDR3 coding sequence is TGTGCCAGCAGAAAGGACAGGGTTGGGTACGAGCAGTACTTC. Amino acid sequence: CASRKDRVGYEQYF.

This clone was seen only a few times. The chain recombines TRBV5-4 with TRBJ2-5, with 12 bases identical to TRBD2. J gave up 5 bases and V 4 bases, and 9 bases lay outside the gene matches. This CDR3 region has 16 residues. The germline gives CDR1 SGHNT, CDR2 YYREEE (reference sequence). CDR3: CASSPGLAGLRETQYF. DNA of the CDR3: TGTGCCAGCAGCCCGGGACTAGCGGGTCTTAGGGAGACCCAGTACTTC.

Turning to this clone: Within the sample, other DNA sequences also encode this same CDR3. The chain recombines TRBV6-1 with TRBJ1-1; D not resolved. V lost 2 bases, J lost 1 base, and 8 bases lay in between. Germline CDR1 MNHNS, CDR2 SASEGT. There are 14 residues in the CDR3. The CDR3 sequence is CASSEPDTNTEAFF. CDR3 in DNA: TGTGCCAGCAGTGAACCTGACACGAACACTGAAGCTTTCTTT.

The chain is built from TRBV13 and TRBJ2-5; 13 bases are shared with TRBD2. The CDR3 is 22 residues long. With 5 bases clipped from V and 4 bases from J, the junction kept 25 bases outside the gene matches. The germline V gene has CDR1 PRHDT and CDR2 FYEKMQ (reference sequence). CDR3 loop: CASSPQADPTGLAGDVVETQYF. CDR3 coding DNA: TGTGCCAGCAGCCCCCAGGCTGATCCAACAGGACTAGCGGGAGACGTGGTAGAGACCCAGTACTTC.

As to this clone: An end of the junction differs from the germline gene, which may be a read error. The rearrangement links TRBV5-4 to TRBJ1-1; D gene unclear. The CDR3 runs 12 residues. The germline CDR1 and CDR2 sequences are SGHNT and YYREEE (reference sequence). In DNA form, the CDR3 reads TGTGCCAGCAGCTTGGATCGCACCCGGGAACCCTTT. Amino acids: CASSLDRTREPF.

A few counts support this clone. The chain joins TRBV10-1 to TRBJ1-5, with D unresolved. The CDR3 runs 12 residues. Germline V gene sequence: CDR1 WNHNN, CDR2 SYGVQD (reference sequence). V was trimmed by 6 bases and J by 5 bases, leaving 8 bases between them. The CDR3 DNA reads TGCGCCAGCAGCGCGGGCGATCAGCCCCAGCATTTT. Protein sequence: CASSAGDQPQHF.

V and J are TRBV6-1 and TRBJ1-2, with 8 bases identical to TRBD1. Germline CDR1 reads MNHNS; CDR2 reads SASEGT. The J segment lost 3 bases and the V segment lost 7 bases, leaving 7 bases of the junction unmatched. This CDR3 is built from 14 residues. CDR3 nucleotides: TGTGCCAGCAATTACGGACAGGGAGACTATGGCTACACCTTC. This sequence encodes CASNYGQGDYGYTF.

In this sample, this clone turned up a few times. The rearrangement uses TRBV5-4 and TRBJ2-7; TRBD1 matches 11 bases. Trimming removed 3 bases from V and 3 bases from J; junction bases left unmatched: 8. The germline gives CDR1 SGHNT, CDR2 YYREEE (reference sequence). The CDR3 extends over 16 amino acids. In DNA, the CDR3 is TGTGCCAGCAGCTCGAAAGTTGGGACAGGGGGCTACGAGCAGTACTTC. Its translation: CASSSKVGTGGYEQYF.

V is TRBV29-1 and J is TRBJ2-1; TRBD1 is a possible D gene (7 bases). This CDR3 comprises 12 residues. Trimming stripped 7 bases from V and 6 bases from J, with 13 bases between. Germline V CDR1 and CDR2: SQVTM, ANQGSEA. The chain's CDR3 is CSGFRGVNEQFF. The CDR3 bases are TGCAGCGGATTCAGGGGGGTCAATGAGCAGTTCTTC.

This chain uses TRBV5-1 with TRBJ1-2; D is perhaps TRBD1 (6 bases). The length of the CDR3 is 14 residues. Per the germline V gene, CDR1 is SGHRS and CDR2 is YFSETQ. V lost 0 bases and J 2 bases, leaving 8 bases between the germline ends. The chain's CDR3 is CASSLGTVNYGYTF. CDR3 DNA: TGCGCCAGCAGCTTGGGGACAGTCAACTATGGCTACACCTTC.

This clone was seen just once. The J gene is TRBJ2-2, the V gene TRBV30; D uncertain. V was clipped by 2 bases and J by 1 base, with 5 bases between them. Looked up from germline, CDR1 is GTSNPN and CDR2 is SVGIG (reference sequence). There are 13 residues in the CDR3. For the CDR3, the DNA is TGTGCCTGGAGTTTCCAGAACACCGGGGAGCTGTTTTTT. Translated, it gives CAWSFQNTGELFF.

The chain carries TRBV5-1 and TRBJ2-7; TRBD1 agrees at 7 bases. CDR1 is SGHRS, CDR2 YFSETQ, per germline. The J segment lost 3 bases and the V segment lost 4 bases, leaving 10 bases of the junction unmatched. The CDR3 runs 15 residues. CDR3 loop: CASSRDRVLNYEQYF. CDR3 nucleotides: TGCGCCAGCAGCCGAGACAGGGTACTAAACTACGAGCAGTACTTC. Filled out from reference TRBV5-1 and TRBJ2-7, the complete variable domain reads KAGVTQTPRYLIKTRGQQVTLSCSPISGHRSVSWYQQTPGQGLQFLFEYFSETQRNKGNFPGRFSGRQFSNSRSEMNVSTLELGDSALYLCASSRDRVLNYEQYFGPGTRLTVT.

The J gene is TRBJ1-4, the V gene TRBV27; 11 nucleotides align to TRBD1. Per germline, CDR1 MNHEY and CDR2 SMNVEV (reference sequence). The trim removed 5 bases at V and 4 bases at J, leaving 9 bases unmatched. The CDR3 is made up of 17 amino acids. The CDR3 DNA follows: TGTGCCAGCAGTGGGGGGTGGGGACAGGGGGATAATGAAAAACTGTTTTTT. Amino acids: CASSGGWGQGDNEKLFF. The complete variable domain, with remaining parts taken from reference TRBV27 and TRBJ1-4, reads EAQVTQNPRYLITVTGKKLTVTCSQNMNHEYMSWYRQDPGLGLRQIYYSMNVEVTDKGDVPEGYKVSRKEKRNFPLILESPSPNQTSLYFCASSGGWGQGDNEKLFFGSGTQLSVL.

The chain couples TRBV30 to TRBJ1-2, with D unclear. Trimming took 0 bases from V and 4 from J, leaving 6 bases between them. The CDR3 contains 12 residues. Germline CDR1 is GTSNPN and CDR2 is SVGIG (reference sequence). CDR3 in amino acids: CAWSVKAYGYTF. The CDR3 DNA sequence: TGTGCCTGGAGTGTGAAAGCCTATGGCTACACCTTC.

V usage is TRBV27 and J usage is TRBJ1-2; D perhaps matches TRBD1 (6 bases). The CDR3 spans 14 residues. Trimming took off 4 bases at V and 8 bases at J, with 17 bases between the two ends. Germline lookup yields CDR1 MNHEY and CDR2 SMNVEV (reference sequence). The CDR3 reads CASSSAQGSGGYTF. In DNA, the CDR3 is TGTGCCAGCAGTTCTGCACAGGGCTCTGGCGGCTACACCTTC.

The chain is built from TRBV6-5 and TRBJ2-5; weak D call: TRBD1 (6 bases). The assigned J gene may be wrong: the sequence end matches TRBJ2-7 better. The CDR3 is 13 residues long. Per the germline V gene, CDR1 is MNHEY and CDR2 is SVGAGI. Here the CDR3 reads CASRKQGTYEQYF. DNA for the CDR3: TGTGCCAGCAGAAAACAGGGCACCTACGAGCAGTACTTC.

V is TRBV2 and J is TRBJ2-3, with D tentatively TRBD1 (8 bases). Germline V CDR1 and CDR2: SNHLY, FYNNEI. V was cut by 10 bases and J by 2 bases, with 16 bases left in between. The CDR3 totals 14 residues. The CDR3 bases are TGTGCCACTGAACAGGGGGGGTTCACAGATACGCAGTATTTT. As protein: CATEQGGFTDTQYF.

The chain couples TRBV6-5 to TRBJ2-5; 7 nucleotides match TRBD2. TRBJ2-7 explains the end of the DNA better; the J call may be wrong. From germline, CDR1 is MNHEY and CDR2 SVGAGI. This CDR3 spans 15 amino acids. CDR3 coding DNA: TGTGCCAGCAGTCAAACCCGAGGGAGGGCCTACGAGCAGTACTTC. Residues: CASSQTRGRAYEQYF.

The rearrangement joins TRBV5-6 to TRBJ2-1; a possible D gene is TRBD1 (5 bases). Germline V CDR1 and CDR2: SGHDT, YYEEEE. The V and J ends lost 4 bases and 9 bases respectively, with 17 bases between them. The CDR3 is 14 residues long. CDR3 DNA sequence: TGTGCCAGCAGCCCCAAAGACAGTATAGTTGAGCAGTTCTTC. Translating gives CASSPKDSIVEQFF. Combining the CDR3 with reference TRBV5-6 and TRBJ2-1 gives the whole variable domain DAGVTQSPTHLIKTRGQQVTLRCSPKSGHDTVSWYQQALGQGPQFIFQYYEEEERQRGNFPDRFSGHQFPNYSSELNVNALLLGDSALYLCASSPKDSIVEQFFGPGTRLTVL.